The 9 T cell receptor beta chains below all came from one sample that was sequenced in a study of radiation and T cells in renal cell carcinoma. Sample time point: blood 2 weeks post-SBRT. Treatment here: 15 Gy SBRT to primary tumor, nephrectomy 4 weeks later. Assay: immunoSEQ multiplex PCR; the TCRdb copy retains only in-frame clones and omits some. The sample carries about 150,000 clones, 87% recorded once. The sample consisted of blood, taken from a patient whose treatment included radiotherapy and nephrectomy. The receptors originated from a woman aged 50 to 65 with renal cell carcinoma.

This clone was seen a few times. The chain carries TRBV4-1 and TRBJ2-1, with D unresolved. Germline V gives CDR1 MGHRA, CDR2 YSYEKL. The V gene lost 1 base and the J gene lost 9 bases, with 10 bases spanning the gap. CDR3 size: 13 residues. The CDR3 loop is CASSQVESGEQFF. The CDR3 DNA reads as TGCGCCAGCAGCCAAGTTGAGAGTGGTGAGCAGTTCTTC.

J is TRBJ1-5 and V is TRBV2; 7 bases are a match to TRBD1. Trimming took 5 bases from V and 2 from J; bases not matched to a gene: 6. CDR1 and CDR2 (germline): SNHLY, FYNNEI. This CDR3 is built from 15 residues. CDR3 sequence reads: CASSRAGGGNQPQHF. CDR3 bases: TGTGCCAGCAGTAGGGCAGGGGGTGGCAATCAGCCCCAGCATTTT.

In regard to this clone: In the same sample, other DNA sequences code for this CDR3. The chain links TRBV6-1 to TRBJ1-5, with D maybe TRBD1 (5 bases). The CDR3 extends over 15 amino acids. Germline CDR1 reads MNHNS; CDR2 reads SASEGT. The germline V and J ends were trimmed by 1 base and 2 bases, with 9 bases remaining between them. The CDR3 DNA is TGTGCCAGCAGTGAAGGGGGGAGAGGCAATCAGCCCCAGCATTTT. The encoded protein is CASSEGGRGNQPQHF.

CDR3: CASRDESGTNEKLFF. As DNA, the CDR3 is TGTGCCAGCAGAGATGAATCTGGAACTAATGAAAAACTGTTTTTT. V is TRBV2 and J is TRBJ1-4; D gene unclear. With 6 bases removed from V and 1 base from J, the gap between germline ends came to 12 bases. The CDR3 is 15 amino acids. Germline V gives CDR1 SNHLY, CDR2 FYNNEI.

J is TRBJ2-5 and V is TRBV5-1; D perhaps matches TRBD2 (7 bases). The CDR3 extends over 16 amino acids. The V gene's germline CDR1 is SGHRS and CDR2 YFSETQ. Deletions cut 0 bases from V and 4 bases from J, with 16 bases between. Written as DNA, the CDR3 is TGCGCCAGCAGCTTGGCGGGGGCGGGAGATGGAGAGACCCAGTACTTC. It is translated as CASSLAGAGDGETQYF. The variable domain in full, completed from reference TRBV5-1 and TRBJ2-5, reads KAGVTQTPRYLIKTRGQQVTLSCSPISGHRSVSWYQQTPGQGLQFLFEYFSETQRNKGNFPGRFSGRQFSNSRSEMNVSTLELGDSALYLCASSLAGAGDGETQYFGPGTRLLVL.

The chain recombines TRBV5-6 with TRBJ1-6; D is ambiguous. V was trimmed by 2 bases and J by 8 bases, leaving 14 bases between them. The germline V gene has CDR1 SGHDT and CDR2 YYEEEE. The CDR3 consists of 15 residues. CDR3: CASSLFPQADSPLHF. The DNA of the CDR3 is TGTGCCAGCAGCTTATTCCCGCAGGCTGATTCACCCCTCCACTTT.

The chain combines TRBV6-5 with TRBJ1-1; D unclear. This CDR3 has 14 amino acids. Germline V CDR1 and CDR2: MNHEY, SVGAGI. V lost 4 bases, J lost 4 bases, and 13 bases lay in between. The CDR3 DNA is TGTGCCAGCAGTTTTACCGGACGGCCCACTGAAGCTTTCTTT. It yields the protein CASSFTGRPTEAFF.

J is TRBJ1-2 and V is TRBV9; tentative D call: TRBD1 (5 bases). This CDR3 comprises 12 residues. Trimming took 6 bases from V and 6 from J, leaving 12 bases between them. Germline CDR1 reads SGDLS; CDR2 reads YYNGEE. CDR3 sequence: CASTGGVHGYTF. As DNA, the CDR3 is TGTGCCAGCACAGGAGGGGTTCATGGCTACACCTTC. Based on the CDR3 plus reference TRBV9 and TRBJ1-2, the full variable domain is DSGVTQTPKHLITATGQRVTLRCSPRSGDLSVYWYQQSLDQGLQFLIQYYNGEERAKGNILERFSAQQFPDLHSELNLSSLELGDSALYFCASTGGVHGYTFGSGTRLTVV.

The DNA of the CDR3 is TGTGCCAGCAGCAAACCCGACATGACCGGGGAGCTGTTTTTT. Residues: CASSKPDMTGELFF. The chain combines TRBV7-9 with TRBJ2-2, with D unclear. The CDR3 spans 14 residues. V was clipped by 5 bases and J by 5 bases, with 12 bases between them. Germline V gene data show CDR1 as SEHNR and CDR2 as FQNEAQ (reference sequence).